The T cell receptor (beta chain) under discussion was sequenced for a study of a mutant IDH1 vaccine in newly diagnosed glioma. Study-wide context: Among treated patients, 62.5% were male and approximately 40% female, and mean age was about 41 years. Most patients had radiochemotherapy with temozolomide before enrollment; others had one alone.

Time point denoted: baseline, week 1 (first vaccination visit). Treatment noted: pre-vaccination baseline after standard-of-care therapy. Donors harbored newly found WHO grade 3 or 4 IDH1-mutant, ATRX-lost astrocytomas. Only in-frame clones appear in the TCRdb table, and some are missing; sequencing was by immunoSEQ multiplex PCR. The table records about 66,000 clones, around 85% of them present only once. The receptor was isolated from a man between 25 and 39 years old with glioma. The specimen was PBMCs, collected from a glioma patient treated with radiotherapy, temozolomide or both.

The CDR3: CASIPGQGAGFFTEAFF. In nucleotides, the CDR3 is TGTGCCAGCATCCCTGGACAGGGGGCGGGTTTTTTTACTGAAGCTTTCTTT. V is TRBV28 and J is TRBJ1-1, with 11 positions matching TRBD1. There are 17 residues in the CDR3. The junction had 15 bases not matched to a gene; V was cut back by 7 bases and J by 5 bases. The V gene's germline CDR1 is MDHEN and CDR2 SYDVKM.